These 32 T cell receptor beta chains originate from one sample sequenced in a study of T cell changes during pregnancy in multiple sclerosis. The protocol was immunoSEQ multiplex PCR, while the TCRdb copy is restricted to in-frame clones and leaves out a portion. Among 50,000 or so clones, around 93% were seen once, and the ten largest hold under 2%. Here the sequenced sample was peripheral blood, taken in the second trimester of pregnancy. The receptors shown here come from a female donor with multiple sclerosis, enrolled in a pregnancy study.

This chain links TRBV18 with TRBJ2-3; 7 bases are shared with TRBD1. This CDR3 is built from 15 residues. The V gene end was trimmed by 1 base and the J gene end by 5 bases; junction bases not matched to a gene: 6. Looked up from germline, CDR1 is KGHSH and CDR2 is LQKENI. The CDR3 DNA is TGTGCCAGCTCACCACTCGGGACAGTTCTAGATACGCAGTATTTT. Translating it yields CASSPLGTVLDTQYF.

V usage is TRBV18 and J usage is TRBJ2-7, with TRBD1 matching over 10 bases. The length of the CDR3 is 16 residues. With 6 bases clipped from V and 5 bases from J, the junction kept 13 bases outside the gene matches. Looked up from germline, CDR1 is KGHSH and CDR2 is LQKENI. CDR3 DNA sequence: TGTGCCAGCTCCCAAGACAGGGGGCGAATTGAAAACGAGCAGTACTTC. This codes for CASSQDRGRIENEQYF.

This clone was detected once. The rearrangement joins TRBV11-3 to TRBJ2-2, with 7 bases lining up with TRBD1. Germline V lookup: CDR1 SGHNT, CDR2 YENEEA. With 5 bases clipped from V and 2 bases from J, the junction kept 11 bases outside the gene matches. The CDR3 length is 17 residues. CDR3 in amino acids: CASSRAGTELNTGELFF. CDR3 DNA sequence: TGTGCCAGCAGCCGAGCCGGGACAGAGCTTAACACCGGGGAGCTGTTTTTT.

Only one count was recorded for this clone. The chain joins TRBV5-4 to TRBJ2-1, with D perhaps TRBD2 (6 bases). The V end was cut by 4 bases, the J end by 6 bases, with 14 bases between. Germline V lookup: CDR1 SGHNT, CDR2 YYREEE (reference sequence). This CDR3 is built from 14 residues. The CDR3, as DNA: TGTGCCAGCAGCCGACCGGGAGTCACCAATGAGCAGTTCTTC. It encodes CASSRPGVTNEQFF.

J is TRBJ1-2 and V is TRBV30; TRBD1 might be the D (5 bases). The CDR3 is 15 amino acids. Germline assignment: CDR1 GTSNPN and CDR2 SVGIG (reference sequence). With 1 base removed from V and 2 bases from J, the gap between germline ends came to 14 bases. The CDR3 is CAWSALDKGNYGYTF. CDR3 DNA sequence: TGTGCCTGGAGTGCCCTGGACAAGGGAAACTATGGCTACACCTTC.

The chain has TRBV7-2 and TRBJ2-3; D is undetermined. Trimming shortened V by 0 bases and J by 2 bases, and 6 bases separated the two germline ends. CDR1 and CDR2 (germline): SGHTA, FQGNSA. The CDR3 is 14 amino acids. In nucleotides, the CDR3 is TGTGCCAGCAGCTTAGCCGGGTTCACAGATACGCAGTATTTT. Its translation: CASSLAGFTDTQYF.

This chain joins TRBV6-5 and TRBJ2-1; 10 nucleotides match TRBD2. V trimming: 2 bases; J trimming: 7 bases; junction bases outside the gene matches: 8. There are 16 residues in the CDR3. Looked up from germline, CDR1 is MNHEY and CDR2 is SVGAGI. DNA for the CDR3: TGTGCCAGCAGTTACGGTATAGCGGGAGGCTCTAATGAGCAGTTCTTC. It specifies CASSYGIAGGSNEQFF.

V and J are TRBV11-3 and TRBJ2-2, with 10 bases matching TRBD2. The CDR3 is 15 amino acids. The V segment lost 5 bases and the J segment 6 bases; nucleotides outside the gene matches: 6. CDR1 is SGHNT and CDR2 is YENEEA in the germline V gene. CDR3 sequence: CASSGRAGGPGELFF. CDR3 in DNA: TGTGCCAGCAGCGGTAGAGCGGGAGGGCCCGGGGAGCTGTTTTTT. The variable domain in full, with the rest retrieved from reference TRBV11-3 and TRBJ2-2, is EAGVVQSPRYKIIEKKQPVAFWCNPISGHNTLYWYLQNLGQGPELLIRYENEEAVDDSQLPKDRFSAERLKGVDSTLKIQPAELGDSAVYLCASSGRAGGPGELFFGEGSRLTVL.

This chain uses TRBV4-2 with TRBJ1-3; D is possibly TRBD1 (6 bases). Germline lookup yields CDR1 LGHNA and CDR2 YNFKEQ. The ends were cut back, 6 bases at V and 0 bases at J, with 15 bases in the middle. The CDR3 covers 16 residues. The CDR3 here is CASRSIDRTSGNTIYF. DNA of the CDR3: TGTGCCAGCAGATCAATTGACAGGACCTCTGGAAACACCATATATTTT.

The chain employs TRBV5-1 and TRBJ2-7; 8 positions agree with TRBD1. Germline loops: CDR1 SGHRS, CDR2 YFSETQ. CDR3 length: 15 amino acids. V lost 0 bases to trimming and J lost 5 bases; unmatched junction nucleotides: 7. CDR3 loop: CASSLGAGGGDEQYF. In nucleotides, the CDR3 is TGCGCCAGCAGCTTGGGGGCAGGGGGCGGCGACGAGCAGTACTTC.

The chain uses TRBV6-6 and TRBJ1-5; a weak D match, TRBD1 (5 bases). This CDR3 has 14 amino acids. V was cut by 2 bases and J by 3 bases, with 8 bases left in between. Germline lookup yields CDR1 MNHNY and CDR2 SVGAGI (reference sequence). The CDR3 bases are TGTGCCAGCAGTTACAGGGGCCTCAATCAGCCCCAGCATTTT. Translation: CASSYRGLNQPQHF.

This chain links TRBV11-2 with TRBJ1-4, with 7 bases aligning to TRBD1. Germline V gene lookup returns CDR1 SGHAT and CDR2 FQNNGV. V was pared by 1 base and J by 7 bases, with 0 bases of the junction left unmatched. The CDR3 contains 13 residues. In DNA form, the CDR3 reads TGTGCCAGCAGCTTAGGACAGGGTGAAAAACTGTTTTTT. Its protein product is CASSLGQGEKLFF.

The table lists this clone with a count of one. The chain combines TRBV19 with TRBJ2-5, with D unclear. V lost 11 bases and J lost 5, with 15 bases in between. Germline V gives CDR1 LNHDA, CDR2 SQIVND (reference sequence). This CDR3 is built from 12 residues. The CDR3 DNA follows: TGTGCCCCACGGAGTTCAGAGGAGACCCAGTACTTC. The encoded protein is CAPRSSEETQYF.

This clone showed up just once. The CDR3 sequence is CASSKDRATYEQYF. Here the CDR3 DNA reads TGTGCCAGCAGTAAGGACAGGGCCACCTACGAGCAGTACTTC. The chain couples TRBV2 to TRBJ2-7, with 8 nucleotides matching TRBD1. The CDR3 extends over 14 amino acids. Looked up from germline, CDR1 is SNHLY and CDR2 is FYNNEI. V gave up 5 bases and J gave up 2 bases; unmatched junction bases: 5.

The V call is TRBV2, the J call TRBJ1-1; no firm D call. Per germline, CDR1 SNHLY and CDR2 FYNNEI. CDR3 length: 15 amino acids. The germline V and J ends were trimmed by 6 bases and 0 bases, with 14 bases remaining between them. The CDR3 loop reads CASSGNRLVNTEAFF. The CDR3, as DNA: TGTGCCAGCAGCGGCAATCGTCTAGTGAACACTGAAGCTTTCTTT.

This chain uses TRBV7-8 with TRBJ1-1; TRBD1 is a possible D gene (6 bases). This CDR3 is 15 amino acids long. The germline V gene encodes CDR1 SGHVS and CDR2 FQNEAQ. Trimming shortened V by 1 base and J by 4 bases, and 13 bases separated the two germline ends. The CDR3 DNA sequence: TGTGCCAGCAGCTTAGATTGGGGGCACGGCACTGAAGCTTTCTTT. The encoded protein is CASSLDWGHGTEAFF.

This rearrangement joins TRBV5-6 to TRBJ2-7; TRBD2 matches at 9 bases. There are 15 residues in the CDR3. The trim removed 0 bases at V and 3 bases at J, leaving 4 bases unmatched. In germline, CDR1 is SGHDT, CDR2 YYEEEE. CDR3 sequence: CASSLGLAENYEQYF. The CDR3 DNA reads TGTGCCAGCAGCTTGGGACTAGCGGAAAACTACGAGCAGTACTTC.

The sample holds one count of this clone. This sequence joins TRBV4-2 and TRBJ2-2; D is possibly TRBD2 (6 bases). The germline V gene encodes CDR1 LGHNA and CDR2 YNFKEQ. Trimming took off 0 bases at V and 1 base at J, with 9 bases between the two ends. The CDR3 is made up of 16 amino acids. The CDR3, as DNA: TGTGCCAGCAGCCAAGATGTCGGGGGGAACACCGGGGAGCTGTTTTTT. Protein sequence: CASSQDVGGNTGELFF.

The chain couples TRBV18 to TRBJ1-5; 10 nucleotides agree with TRBD1. This CDR3 is 16 amino acids long. From germline, CDR1 is KGHSH and CDR2 LQKENI. V trimming: 2 bases; J trimming: 6 bases; junction bases outside the gene matches: 7. CDR3 coding DNA: TGTGCCAGCTCACCATTGGACAGGGGGGATCGTCAGCCCCAGCATTTT. The encoded protein is CASSPLDRGDRQPQHF.

The chain joins TRBV19 to TRBJ2-1; a weak D match, TRBD1 (5 bases). In germline, CDR1 is LNHDA, CDR2 SQIVND (reference sequence). The V and J ends lost 3 bases and 0 bases respectively, with 12 bases between them. This CDR3 is built from 16 residues. The CDR3, as DNA: TGTGCCAGTAGTATGGGCAACAGGTACTCCTACAATGAGCAGTTCTTC. It codes for CASSMGNRYSYNEQFF.

V is TRBV5-1 and J is TRBJ1-4; D remains ambiguous. The V gene lost 9 bases and the J gene lost 0 bases, with 12 bases spanning the gap. CDR1 is SGHRS and CDR2 is YFSETQ in the germline V gene. The CDR3 totals 14 residues. CDR3 bases: TGCGCCACTCGAATGGAGTCAACTAATGAAAAACTGTTTTTT. It translates to CATRMESTNEKLFF.

The genes are TRBV6-1 and TRBJ1-1; D possibly corresponds to TRBD1 (5 bases). The V and J ends lost 2 bases and 0 bases respectively, with 10 bases between them. Germline CDR1 MNHNS, CDR2 SASEGT. The CDR3 consists of 15 residues. The CDR3 sequence is CASSEQQVLNTEAFF. CDR3 coding DNA: TGTGCCAGCAGTGAACAACAGGTGCTGAACACTGAAGCTTTCTTT.

This chain links TRBV29-1 with TRBJ2-1; perhaps TRBD1 as D (5 bases). This CDR3 has 13 residues. Trimming removed 2 bases at V and 5 bases at J, with 10 bases between. Germline CDR1 is SQVTM and CDR2 is ANQGSEA. The CDR3 sequence is CSVEQGPNNEQFF. CDR3 sequence (DNA): TGCAGCGTTGAACAGGGTCCCAACAATGAGCAGTTCTTC.

This clone was observed a single time. CDR3 nucleotides: TGTGCCACCAGCAGAGATACTTCGGGACAGGGAGGTGGCTACACCTTC. This codes for CATSRDTSGQGGGYTF. The rearrangement uses TRBV15 and TRBJ1-2; 9 bases match TRBD1. The CDR3 has 16 amino acids. Germline trimming cut 0 bases from V and 7 bases from J; bases unmatched to any gene: 9. Germline lookup yields CDR1 LNHNV and CDR2 YYDKDF (reference sequence).

The V gene is TRBV5-3, the J gene TRBJ1-5; 9 nucleotides line up with TRBD1. TRBV5-3 is an open reading frame whose function is uncertain. The CDR3 is 18 residues long. V lost 0 bases and J lost 0; bases outside the gene matches: 7. The DNA of the CDR3 is TGTGCCAGAAGCTTGGGCTTGGGGACAGGGAATAGCAATCAGCCCCAGCATTTT. Translation gives CARSLGLGTGNSNQPQHF.

The chain uses TRBV19 and TRBJ2-1; TRBD2 agrees at 9 bases. V was clipped by 5 bases and J by 13 bases; unmatched bases: 9. Per the germline V gene, CDR1 is LNHDA and CDR2 is SQIVND (reference sequence). The CDR3 has 13 residues. CDR3 protein: CASSLPSGVNQFF. Written as DNA, the CDR3 is TGTGCCAGTAGTCTTCCTAGCGGGGTAAACCAGTTCTTC.

This clone was observed a single time. V is TRBV27 and J is TRBJ1-1, with TRBD1 matching over 8 bases. The length of the CDR3 is 15 residues. CDR1 and CDR2 from the germline V gene are MNHEY and SMNVEV (reference sequence). V gave up 4 bases and J gave up 3 bases; unmatched junction bases: 7. CDR3 sequence reads: CASSSRQGTHTEAFF. As DNA, the CDR3 is TGTGCCAGCAGTTCCAGACAGGGGACCCACACTGAAGCTTTCTTT.

The chain combines TRBV5-1 with TRBJ1-2; 7 bases match TRBD1. CDR1 and CDR2 from the germline V gene are SGHRS and YFSETQ. The CDR3 totals 15 residues. V dropped 0 bases and J dropped 5; count of bases not matched to a gene: 7. CDR3 residues: CASSLEGGAGYGYTF. Here the CDR3 DNA reads TGCGCCAGCAGCTTGGAAGGGGGCGCAGGGTATGGCTACACCTTC. Full variable domain (remainder filled in from reference TRBV5-1 and TRBJ1-2): KAGVTQTPRYLIKTRGQQVTLSCSPISGHRSVSWYQQTPGQGLQFLFEYFSETQRNKGNFPGRFSGRQFSNSRSEMNVSTLELGDSALYLCASSLEGGAGYGYTFGSGTRLTVV.

The gene calls are TRBV4-2 and TRBJ2-5; 10 positions match TRBD2. Germline V gene sequence: CDR1 LGHNA, CDR2 YNFKEQ. Trimming at V came to 3 bases and at J to 5 bases, leaving 6 bases not matched to a gene. The CDR3 has 15 amino acids. CDR3 residues: CASSQPGLALETQYF. The CDR3 region has the DNA TGTGCCAGCAGCCAGCCGGGACTAGCGTTGGAGACCCAGTACTTC.

This chain links TRBV7-3 with TRBJ2-2; tentatively, D is TRBD2 (6 bases). The germline V gene encodes CDR1 SGHTA and CDR2 FQGTGA. The CDR3 loop spans 16 amino acids. V was trimmed by 2 bases and J by 8 bases, leaving 18 bases between them. The CDR3 loop is CASSLLGGALAGELFF. The CDR3, as DNA: TGTGCCAGCAGCTTATTGGGCGGGGCGCTCGCTGGGGAGCTGTTTTTT.

The chain is built from TRBV29-1 and TRBJ2-7; 8 positions agree with TRBD2. Losses at the gene ends were 5 bases for V and 3 bases for J; bases not matched to a gene: 6. This CDR3 has 13 residues. Germline CDR1 is SQVTM and CDR2 is ANQGSEA. CDR3 in amino acids: CSVSGRGGYEQYF. The CDR3 DNA is TGCAGCGTTTCCGGGAGGGGGGGCTACGAGCAGTACTTC.

J is TRBJ2-1 and V is TRBV4-2, with D perhaps matching TRBD2 (5 bases). This CDR3 spans 14 amino acids. Trimming took off 3 bases at V and 13 bases at J, with 19 bases between the two ends. The V gene's germline CDR1 is LGHNA and CDR2 YNFKEQ. The CDR3 bases are TGTGCCAGCAGCCACGAAGCGGTTCGGCCCGATCAGTTCTTC. It codes for CASSHEAVRPDQFF.